This TCR beta chain was sequenced for a study of glioma-infiltrating T cells. About this clonotype itself: The antigen is unknown.

Germline V lookup: CDR1 SGHAT, CDR2 FQNNGV. Trimming pared 1 base from V and 1 base from J, leaving 11 bases between. The CDR3 has 16 residues. TCR alpha and beta CDR3 regions were amplified from RNA using iRepertoire nested multiplex PCR. For one-step reverse transcription and amplification, roughly 85-450 ng of tissue mRNA or PBMC total RNA was used. A single record per CDR3 protein comes from TCRdb applying MiXCR to the multiplex PCR reads. The sample holds about 130,000 distinct CDR3 sequences, roughly 25% seen once. Points from the study as a whole: CDR3 overlap between tissue and blood was very small.

The receptor was isolated from a human donor with low-grade glioma or glioblastoma, undergoing nonglioma brain surgery, or in good health (not recorded which). Input material: glioma tissue, nonneoplastic brain tissue, or PBMCs (not recorded which). The chain links TRBV11-2 to TRBJ2-4; D is perhaps TRBD2 (6 bases). Here the CDR3 DNA reads TGTGCCAGCAGCTTAGGCCCTAGCGTTGCCAAAAACATTCAGTACTTC. Amino acid sequence: CASSLGPSVAKNIQYF.